The source of this TCR beta chain is a study of shared clonotypes between healthy human individuals. Study background: Donors had three CD4 naive, three CD4 memory, two CD8 naive and one CD8 memory plate apiece.

With respect to this clone: Its antigen is undetermined.

Produced via immunoSEQ multiplex PCR; TCRdb's table is partial and in-frame only. This sample carries over 2,000,000 clones, roughly 93% of them seen once, and the ten largest clones take under 2%. Findings and limits, study-wide: Only blood samples were collected, and tissue repertoires likely differ. Richness estimates generally favored naive over memory subsets.

The CDR3 is 14 amino acids. V lost 10 bases and J lost 6, with 22 bases in between. CDR1 is MDHEN and CDR2 is SYDVKM in the germline V gene. CD45RO negativity and positive selection for CCR7 defined naive CD8 cells, a population that excluded terminally differentiated effector memory CD45RA+ cells. The clonotype originates from a man between 18 and 29 years old in good health. Some clones in this sample may be carry-over from other donors' samples. The chain is built from TRBV28 and TRBJ2-7; D remains ambiguous. The sequencing sample was made of naive CD8+ T cells from PBMCs. Here the CDR3 reads CAICLFRGVCEQYF. CDR3 sequence (DNA): TGTGCCATCTGCCTTTTCCGAGGCGTATGCGAGCAGTACTTC. The full variable domain, completed using reference TRBV28 and TRBJ2-7, is DVKVTQSSRYLVKRTGEKVFLECVQDMDHENMFWYRQDPGLGLRLIYFSYDVKMKEKGDIPEGYSVSREKKERFSLILESASTNQTSMYLCAICLFRGVCEQYFGPGTRLTVT.